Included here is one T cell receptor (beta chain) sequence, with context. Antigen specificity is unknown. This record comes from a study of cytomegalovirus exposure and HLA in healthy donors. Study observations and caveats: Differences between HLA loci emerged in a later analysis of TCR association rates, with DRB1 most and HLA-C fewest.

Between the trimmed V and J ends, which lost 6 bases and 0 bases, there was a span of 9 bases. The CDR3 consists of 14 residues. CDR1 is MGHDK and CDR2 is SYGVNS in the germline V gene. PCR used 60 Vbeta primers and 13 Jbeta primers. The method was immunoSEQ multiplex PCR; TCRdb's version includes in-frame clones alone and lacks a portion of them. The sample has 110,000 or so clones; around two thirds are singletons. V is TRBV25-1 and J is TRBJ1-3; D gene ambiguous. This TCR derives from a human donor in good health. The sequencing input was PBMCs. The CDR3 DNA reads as TGTGCCAGCAGCAGGTCCCCCTCTGGAAACACCATATATTTT. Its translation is CASSRSPSGNTIYF.